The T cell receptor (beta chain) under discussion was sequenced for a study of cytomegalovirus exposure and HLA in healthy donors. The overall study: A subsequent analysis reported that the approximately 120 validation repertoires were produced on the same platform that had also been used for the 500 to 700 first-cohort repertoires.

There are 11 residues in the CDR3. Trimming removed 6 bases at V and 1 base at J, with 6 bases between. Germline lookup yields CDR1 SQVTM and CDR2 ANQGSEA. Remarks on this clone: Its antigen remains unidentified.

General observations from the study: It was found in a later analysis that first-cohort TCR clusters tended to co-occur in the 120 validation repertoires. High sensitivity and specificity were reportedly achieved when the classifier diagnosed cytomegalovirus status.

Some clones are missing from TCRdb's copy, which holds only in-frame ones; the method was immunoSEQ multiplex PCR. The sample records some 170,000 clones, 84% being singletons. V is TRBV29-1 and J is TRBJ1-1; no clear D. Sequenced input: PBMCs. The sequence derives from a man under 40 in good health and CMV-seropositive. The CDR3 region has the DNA TGCAGCGTACACCGGAACACTGAAGCTTTCTTT. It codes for CSVHRNTEAFF.